This T cell receptor (beta chain) is from a study of shared clonotypes between healthy human individuals (TCRdb year 2020). For context, the study as a whole: Three men and two women, aged 18 to 49 years, made up the cohort. Per donor, three plates each were used for CD4 naive and CD4 memory, two for CD8 naive, and one for CD8 memory. To estimate repertoire size and how much clonotypes are shared between individuals, the study performed deep sequencing of blood TCR repertoires from five healthy adults. To increase sequencing depth and limit assay-specific biases, different laboratories used diverse techniques to prepare libraries and sequence TCR repertoires. Each donor's leukapheresis produced roughly between about 0.8 and 8.9 billion PBMCs. Here is what the overall study found, with its caveats: Pairwise subsampling led to the expectation that sequencing depth would affect the degree of clonotype sharing among donors. Because the study included a small number of donors, the genetic and exposure-history diversity represented was limited. Sampling was restricted to blood, and TCR repertoires in tissues likely differ from the TCR repertoires found in blood. Naive subsets generally had larger estimated clonotype richness than memory subsets. When several donors were compared, the shared fraction of clonotypes was 5% to 6.5% for naive CD4, around 4% for naive CD8, 2.3% for memory CD4, and about 0.36% for memory CD8. Higher generation probabilities were observed for clonotypes shared by all four sorted-subset donors than for non-shared clonotypes. Incomplete sequencing was indicated by rarefaction of sorted-subset datasets, despite the large sequencing depth.

CDR1 and CDR2, looked up from the germline V gene, are SGHRS and YFSETQ. Relative to germline, V is 2 bases shorter and J is 2 bases shorter, with 13 bases between their ends. The CDR3 sequence holds 15 residues, the cysteine and phenylalanine included. The sequence is cut down to CDR3 DNA, 45 bases in frame from base 1. A remark on this clone: The specificity of this receptor is unknown. Base qualities were left out, and no much larger clone turns up one base away.

Donors were healthy HIV-negative adults with no recently reported acute infections or vaccinations. Every donor was a Caucasian adult living in Nashville, Tennessee, USA. CD4+ T cells were enriched by magnetic negative selection, after which naive cells were positively selected on CD45RA and the negative fraction was taken as the memory subset. After blood collection by leukapheresis, PBMCs were isolated using Ficoll-Histopaque density gradient centrifugation and then cryopreserved in the vapor phase of liquid nitrogen. Analytical flow cytometry was used to check the purity and quantity of every magnetically sorted T cell population. Each sorted fraction had its genomic DNA isolated and then quantified by UV absorbance on a Nanodrop 2000c. Using the deep immunoSEQ assay, TCR CDR3 regions were amplified from genomic DNA by multiplex PCR. For each cell subset, the extracted genomic DNA was distributed evenly across all wells of several immunoSEQ 96-well plates, and each plate served as one replicate. For sorted subsets, approximately 200 ng of genomic DNA, equivalent to around 30,000 T cell genomes, went into each replicate PCR. Purified libraries were quantified with a Qubit 3.0 fluorometer, sized on a Bioanalyzer 2100, and re-quantified with the KAPA Library Quantification kit. Each immunoSEQ 96-well plate was sequenced on its own single-read 150-cycle Illumina NextSeq 550 flow cell. Concerning the study's data processing: The immunoSEQ output contained only junctional sequences without quality scores, so filtering could not match that applied to full-length reads. Sequences were annotated with PyIR, a Python wrapper for IgBLAST v1.9, using IMGT germline references to assign V/J genes and CDR3. Any read was removed if the V/J assignment was weak (E-value above 1e-6), the CDR3 was missing, or the read contained stop codons, out-of-frame junctions, or ambiguous translated residues. A V3J clonotype was defined by an identical inferred V gene, J gene, and CDR3 amino acid sequence. Percentage overlap between repertoires was calculated by dividing the number of shared unique clonotypes by the size of the smaller repertoire. Three approaches were used to assess repertoire richness: RTK rarefaction, the Chao1 estimator, and Recon v2.1 estimates of unobserved clonotypes. For all TCRbeta clonotypes obtained by the gDNA method from four donors, generation probabilities were computed with OLGA. As stored in TCRdb, this immuneACCESS dataset retains in-frame rearrangements with V and J assigned. A fraction of the clones does not appear; measured against another copy, unresolved V genes explain less than half of the discrepancy, and the remainder lacks a known reason. Clone size and the V and J calls come from that table; the DNA yielded D and trimming. The sample table shows more than 2 million clones, and roughly 94% are seen once. The ten biggest clones cover 0.13% of the sample.

The sequence was collected from a man aged 18 to 30 in good health. The rearranged segments are TRBV5-1 and TRBJ2-5; the D gene assignment is ambiguous. Sequenced: naive CD4+ T cells sorted from blood. The cell subset or site label, read with the paper, signifies: CD45RA+ positively selected. The DNA reads TGCGCCAGCAGCTTAAATCAAGGGAAACAAGAGACCCAGTACTTC. The translation is CASSLNQGKQETQYF.